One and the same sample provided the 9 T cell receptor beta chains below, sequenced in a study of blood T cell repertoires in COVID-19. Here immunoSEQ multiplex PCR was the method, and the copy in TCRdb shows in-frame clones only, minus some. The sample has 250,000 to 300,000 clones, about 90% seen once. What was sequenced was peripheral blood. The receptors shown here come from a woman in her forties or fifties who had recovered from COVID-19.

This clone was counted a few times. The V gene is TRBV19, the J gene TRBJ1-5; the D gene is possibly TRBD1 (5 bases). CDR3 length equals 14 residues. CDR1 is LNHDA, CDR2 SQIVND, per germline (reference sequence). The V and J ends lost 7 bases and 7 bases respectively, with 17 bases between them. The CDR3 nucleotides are TGTGCCAGTACCCCGCAGGGTCGGGGGCAGCCCCAGCATTTT. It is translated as CASTPQGRGQPQHF.

CDR3 in DNA: TGCGCCAGCAGCTTGGGCCGCAGGGTACCTTATGGCTACACCTTC. This codes for CASSLGRRVPYGYTF. The chain carries TRBV5-1 and TRBJ1-2; D is perhaps TRBD1 (5 bases). Between the trimmed V and J ends, which lost 0 bases and 5 bases, there was a span of 14 bases. Germline lookup yields CDR1 SGHRS and CDR2 YFSETQ. This CDR3 is 15 amino acids long. Based on the CDR3 plus reference TRBV5-1 and TRBJ1-2, the full variable domain is KAGVTQTPRYLIKTRGQQVTLSCSPISGHRSVSWYQQTPGQGLQFLFEYFSETQRNKGNFPGRFSGRQFSNSRSEMNVSTLELGDSALYLCASSLGRRVPYGYTFGSGTRLTVV.

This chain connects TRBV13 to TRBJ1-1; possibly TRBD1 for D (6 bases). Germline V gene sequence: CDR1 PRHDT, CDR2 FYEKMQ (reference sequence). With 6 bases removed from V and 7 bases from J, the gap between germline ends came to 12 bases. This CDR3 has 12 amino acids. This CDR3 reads CASREDSIEAFF. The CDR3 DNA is TGTGCCAGCAGGGAGGACAGTATTGAAGCTTTCTTT.

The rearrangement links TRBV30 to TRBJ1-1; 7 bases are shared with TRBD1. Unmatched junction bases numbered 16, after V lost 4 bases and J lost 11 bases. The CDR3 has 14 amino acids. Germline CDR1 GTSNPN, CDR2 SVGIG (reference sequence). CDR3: CAWTRTGGVEGAFF. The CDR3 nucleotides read TGTGCCTGGACCCGGACAGGCGGTGTGGAAGGTGCTTTCTTT.

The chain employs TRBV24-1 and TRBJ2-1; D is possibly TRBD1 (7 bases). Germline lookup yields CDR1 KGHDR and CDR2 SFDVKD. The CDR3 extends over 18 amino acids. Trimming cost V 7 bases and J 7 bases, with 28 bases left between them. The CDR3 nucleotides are TGTGCCACCAGCCCCCGGGGGTCGGCAGGGGGTACGAAGAATGAGCAGTTCTTC. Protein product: CATSPRGSAGGTKNEQFF.

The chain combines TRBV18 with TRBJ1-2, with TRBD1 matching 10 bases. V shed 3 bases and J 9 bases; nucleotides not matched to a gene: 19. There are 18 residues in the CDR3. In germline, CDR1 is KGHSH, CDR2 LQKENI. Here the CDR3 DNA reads TGTGCCAGCTCACCCACCGGGACAGGGGCCGACTTGGGAGTTAGCTACACCTTC. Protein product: CASSPTGTGADLGVSYTF.

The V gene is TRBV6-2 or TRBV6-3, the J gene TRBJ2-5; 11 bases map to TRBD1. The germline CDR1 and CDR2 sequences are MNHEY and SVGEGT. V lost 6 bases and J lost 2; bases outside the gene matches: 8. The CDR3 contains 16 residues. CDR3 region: CASSRDRGIVQETQYF. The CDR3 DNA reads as TGTGCCAGCAGCCGGGACAGGGGGATAGTTCAAGAGACCCAGTACTTC.

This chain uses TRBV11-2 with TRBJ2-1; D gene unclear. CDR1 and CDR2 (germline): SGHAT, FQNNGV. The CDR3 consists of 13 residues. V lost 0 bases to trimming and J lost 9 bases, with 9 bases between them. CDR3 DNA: TGTGCCAGCAGCTTAGAACCGAGAGGTGAGCAGTTCTTC. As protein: CASSLEPRGEQFF.

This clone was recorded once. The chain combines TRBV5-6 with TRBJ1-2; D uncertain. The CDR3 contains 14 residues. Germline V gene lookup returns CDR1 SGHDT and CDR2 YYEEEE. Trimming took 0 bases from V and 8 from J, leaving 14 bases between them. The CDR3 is CASSLVYGSGGYTF. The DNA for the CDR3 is TGTGCCAGCAGCTTGGTCTACGGCTCGGGGGGCTACACCTTC.